This note documents a single T cell receptor (beta chain) sequence. There are 16 residues in the CDR3. Germline V lookup: CDR1 MNHNY, CDR2 SVGAGI (reference sequence). The germline V and J ends were trimmed by 10 bases and 6 bases, with 27 bases remaining between them. Using immunoSEQ multiplex PCR, the repertoire was profiled, and TCRdb retains in-frame clones only, with some absent. The repertoire has over 50,000 clones, approximately 91% of them found once; the top ten carry more than 1.5%. The data belong to a study of T cell changes during pregnancy in multiple sclerosis. V gene TRBV6-6 combines with J gene TRBJ1-2; D is undetermined. Sequences were derived from peripheral blood, sampled in the first trimester of pregnancy. The source of this sequence is a female donor with multiple sclerosis, enrolled in a pregnancy study. CDR3 coding DNA: TGTGCCACCCCAAAGGAAGAGGGTCGCCCGCTTGATGGCTACACCTTC. This encodes CATPKEEGRPLDGYTF.